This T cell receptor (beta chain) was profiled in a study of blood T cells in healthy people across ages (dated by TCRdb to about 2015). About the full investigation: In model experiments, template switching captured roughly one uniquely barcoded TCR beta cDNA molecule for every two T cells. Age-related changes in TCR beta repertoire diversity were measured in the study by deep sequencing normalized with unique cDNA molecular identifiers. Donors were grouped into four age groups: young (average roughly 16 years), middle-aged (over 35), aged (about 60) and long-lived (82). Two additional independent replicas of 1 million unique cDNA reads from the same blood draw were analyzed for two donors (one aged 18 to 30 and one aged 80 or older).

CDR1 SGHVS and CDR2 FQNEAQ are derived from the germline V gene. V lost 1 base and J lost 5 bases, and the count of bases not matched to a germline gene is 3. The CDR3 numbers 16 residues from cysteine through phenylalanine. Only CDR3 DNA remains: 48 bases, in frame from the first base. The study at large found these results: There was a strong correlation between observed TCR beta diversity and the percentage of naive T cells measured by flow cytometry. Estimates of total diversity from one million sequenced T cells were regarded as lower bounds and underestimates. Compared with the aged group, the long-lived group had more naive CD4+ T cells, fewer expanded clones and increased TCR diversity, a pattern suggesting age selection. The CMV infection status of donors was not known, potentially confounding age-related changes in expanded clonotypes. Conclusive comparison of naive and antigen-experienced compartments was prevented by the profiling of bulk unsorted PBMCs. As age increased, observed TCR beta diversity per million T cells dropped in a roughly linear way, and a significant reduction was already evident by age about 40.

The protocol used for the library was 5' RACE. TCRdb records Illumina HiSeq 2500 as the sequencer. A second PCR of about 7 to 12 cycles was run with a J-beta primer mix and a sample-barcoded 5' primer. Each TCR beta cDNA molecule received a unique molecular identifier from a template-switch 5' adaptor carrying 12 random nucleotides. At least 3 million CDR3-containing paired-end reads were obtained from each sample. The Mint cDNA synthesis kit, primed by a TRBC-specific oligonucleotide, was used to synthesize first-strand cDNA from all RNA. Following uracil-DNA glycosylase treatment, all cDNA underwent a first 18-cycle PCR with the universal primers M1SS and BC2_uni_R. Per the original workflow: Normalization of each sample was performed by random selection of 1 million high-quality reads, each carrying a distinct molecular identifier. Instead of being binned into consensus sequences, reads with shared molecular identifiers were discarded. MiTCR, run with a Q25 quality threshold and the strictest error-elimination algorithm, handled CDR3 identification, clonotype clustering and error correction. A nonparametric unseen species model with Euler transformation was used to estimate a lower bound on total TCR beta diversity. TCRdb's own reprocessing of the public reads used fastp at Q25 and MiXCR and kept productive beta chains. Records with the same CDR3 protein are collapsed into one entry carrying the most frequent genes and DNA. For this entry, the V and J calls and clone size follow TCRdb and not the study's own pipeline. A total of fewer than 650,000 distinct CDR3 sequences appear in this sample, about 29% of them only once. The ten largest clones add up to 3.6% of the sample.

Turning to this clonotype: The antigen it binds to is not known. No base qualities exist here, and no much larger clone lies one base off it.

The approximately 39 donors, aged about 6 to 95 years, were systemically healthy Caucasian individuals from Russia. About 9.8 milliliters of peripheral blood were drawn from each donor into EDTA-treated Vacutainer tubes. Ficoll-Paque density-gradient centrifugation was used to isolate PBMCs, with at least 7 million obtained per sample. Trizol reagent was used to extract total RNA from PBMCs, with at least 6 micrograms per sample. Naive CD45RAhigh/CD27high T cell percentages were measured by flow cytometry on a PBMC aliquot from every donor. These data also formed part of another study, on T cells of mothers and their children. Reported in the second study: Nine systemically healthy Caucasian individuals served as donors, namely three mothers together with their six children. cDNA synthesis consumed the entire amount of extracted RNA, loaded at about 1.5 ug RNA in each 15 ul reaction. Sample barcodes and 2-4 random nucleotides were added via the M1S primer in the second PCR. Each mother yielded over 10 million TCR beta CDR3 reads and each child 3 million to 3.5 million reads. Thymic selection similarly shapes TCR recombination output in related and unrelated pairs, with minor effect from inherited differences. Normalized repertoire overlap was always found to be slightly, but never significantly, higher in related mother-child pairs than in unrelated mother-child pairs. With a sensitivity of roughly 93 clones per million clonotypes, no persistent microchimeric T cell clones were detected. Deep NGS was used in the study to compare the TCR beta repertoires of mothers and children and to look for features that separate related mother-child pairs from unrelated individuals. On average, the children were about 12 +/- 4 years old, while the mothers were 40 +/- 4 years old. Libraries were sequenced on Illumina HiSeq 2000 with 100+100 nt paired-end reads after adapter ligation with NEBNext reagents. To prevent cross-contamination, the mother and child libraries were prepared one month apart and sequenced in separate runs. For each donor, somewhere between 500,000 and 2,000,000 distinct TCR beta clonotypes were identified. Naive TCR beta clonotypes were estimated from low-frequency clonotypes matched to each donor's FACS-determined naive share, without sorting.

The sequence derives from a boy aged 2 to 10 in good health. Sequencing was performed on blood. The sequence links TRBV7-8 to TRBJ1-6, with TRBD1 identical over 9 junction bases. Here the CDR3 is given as CASSLEGQGDNSPLHF. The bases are TGTGCCAGCAGCTTAGAGGGACAGGGAGATAATTCACCCCTCCACTTT.